Listed here are 32 T cell receptor beta chains from one sample, sequenced in a study of blood T cell repertoires in COVID-19 (dated by TCRdb to the early 2020s). Library preparation used the immunoSEQ multiplex PCR assay. Imported from immuneACCESS, the table was reduced by TCRdb to in-frame sequences with V and J called. These copies leave out some clones; in studies compared against another copy, an unresolved V gene accounts for under half, and the cause of the remainder is not known. The sample has some 130,000 clones on record, roughly 80% of them singletons. Around 9.9% of the sample lies in the top ten. Sequenced material: peripheral blood. The source of these receptors is a man in his 60s who had recovered from COVID-19.

This clone was detected once. The chain couples TRBV10-3 to TRBJ2-3, with 13 bases fitting TRBD2. The CDR3 has 16 amino acids. Trimming cost V 4 bases and J 3 bases; bases outside gene matches: 4. Germline V CDR1 and CDR2: ENHRY, SYGVKD. The chain's CDR3 is CAISARTSGRTDTQYF. Here the CDR3 DNA reads TGTGCCATCAGTGCGCGGACTAGCGGGAGAACAGATACGCAGTATTTT.

The CDR3 protein is CASSYALDSEQFF. As DNA, the CDR3 is TGTGCCAGCAGTTACGCGCTAGACTCTGAGCAGTTCTTC. This chain links TRBV6-5 with TRBJ2-1; no firm D call. CDR1 is MNHEY, CDR2 SVGAGI, per germline. CDR3 length equals 13 residues. V lost 2 bases, J lost 9 bases, and 11 bases lay in between.

Regarding this clone: Compared with germline, one end of the junction differs, possibly owing to a read error. The chain combines TRBV30 with TRBJ1-2; no definite D call. CDR3 length equals 11 residues. Germline V gene lookup returns CDR1 GTSNPN and CDR2 SVGIG (reference sequence). Here the CDR3 DNA reads TGTGCCTGGAGTAATGGCTTCCTCAGATTCTTC. It codes for CAWSNGFLRFF. The full variable domain, rest sourced from reference TRBV30 and TRBJ1-2, is SQTIHQWPATLVQPVGSPLSLECTVEGTSNPNLYWYRQAAGRGLQLLFYSVGIGQISSEVPQNLSASRPQDRQFILSSKKLLLSDSGFYLCAWSNGFLRFFGSGTRLTVV.

DNA of the CDR3: TGTGCCAGCAGCCCACAGGGGAACTATGGCTACACCTTC. Residues: CASSPQGNYGYTF. This sequence joins TRBV7-3 and TRBJ1-2; 7 nucleotides match TRBD1. From germline, CDR1 is SGHTA and CDR2 FQGTGA. V lost 5 bases and J lost 2; bases outside the gene matches: 2. The CDR3 spans 13 residues.

This chain joins TRBV5-8 and TRBJ2-7; 7 bases are a match to TRBD1. The length of the CDR3 is 17 residues. Trimming at V came to 0 bases and at J to 2 bases, leaving 11 bases not matched to a gene. Germline V gene lookup returns CDR1 SGHTS and CDR2 YDEGEE. The DNA of the CDR3 is TGTGCCAGCAGCTTGGAAGTACAAGGGACAGTGACCTACGAGCAGTACTTC. Its protein is CASSLEVQGTVTYEQYF. The variable domain in full, completed from reference TRBV5-8 and TRBJ2-7, reads EAGVTQSPTHLIKTRGQQATLRCSPISGHTSVYWYQQALGLGLQFLLWYDEGEERNRGNFPPRFSGRQFPNYSSELNVNALELEDSALYLCASSLEVQGTVTYEQYFGPGTRLTVT.

This sequence joins TRBV12-5 and TRBJ2-3; maybe TRBD2 (6 bases). The CDR3 has 12 amino acids. V shed 6 bases and J shed 6 bases, with 10 bases lying between them. CDR1 and CDR2 from the germline V gene are LGHNT and FRNRAP. CDR3 amino acids: CASGPGGDTQYF. The CDR3 coding sequence is TGTGCTAGTGGGCCCGGAGGGGATACGCAGTATTTT.

V usage is TRBV4-3 and J usage is TRBJ2-5; 13 bases map to TRBD2. Looked up from germline, CDR1 is LGHNA and CDR2 is YSLEER. CDR3 size: 18 residues. After removal of 1 base from V and 1 base from J, the junction contained 6 bases not matched to a gene. The CDR3 sequence: CASSQGTSGSRFQETQYF. Here the CDR3 DNA reads TGCGCCAGCAGCCAAGGGACTAGCGGGAGTCGATTCCAAGAGACCCAGTACTTC.

The chain employs TRBV5-1 and TRBJ2-2; no clear D. Germline V gives CDR1 SGHRS, CDR2 YFSETQ. The CDR3 loop spans 16 amino acids. Trimming cost V 0 bases and J 4 bases, with 13 bases left between them. The CDR3 nucleotides read TGCGCCAGCAGCTTGGCCCCCACGCGAGGCACCGGGGAGCTGTTTTTT. Its translation: CASSLAPTRGTGELFF.

The CDR3 DNA reads as TGTGCCAGCCAGACTAGCGGGAGAAGAGATACGCAGTATTTT. Translated: CASQTSGRRDTQYF. The rearrangement joins TRBV11-1 to TRBJ2-3; 12 nucleotides line up with TRBD2. V was clipped by 8 bases and J by 5 bases; unmatched bases: 5. CDR3 length: 14 amino acids. Germline assignment: CDR1 SGHAT and CDR2 FQDESV (reference sequence). The variable domain in full, with the rest retrieved from reference TRBV11-1 and TRBJ2-3, is EAEVAQSPRYKITEKSQAVAFWCDPISGHATLYWYRQILGQGPELLVQFQDESVVDDSQLPKDRFSAERLKGVDSTLKIQPAELGDSAMYLCASQTSGRRDTQYFGPGTRLTVL.

This CDR3 is CASSPRAGPIGTGELFF. The CDR3 DNA reads as TGCGCCAGCAGCCCGAGGGCGGGGCCCATTGGCACCGGGGAGCTGTTTTTT. The chain couples TRBV4-1 to TRBJ2-2, with TRBD2 as a possible D gene (6 bases). This CDR3 is 17 amino acids long. Between the trimmed V and J ends, which lost 4 bases and 4 bases, there was a span of 19 bases. Per germline, CDR1 MGHRA and CDR2 YSYEKL.

The chain links TRBV5-1 to TRBJ2-2, with TRBD2 matching over 12 bases. Looked up from germline, CDR1 is SGHRS and CDR2 is YFSETQ. The CDR3 has 18 amino acids. V was pared by 3 bases and J by 4 bases, with 10 bases of the junction left unmatched. For the CDR3, the DNA is TGCGCCAGCAGCTCCTCTAGCGGGGGGGCGTCAGGCACCGGGGAGCTGTTTTTT. Its translation is CASSSSSGGASGTGELFF. Filled out from reference TRBV5-1 and TRBJ2-2, the complete variable domain reads KAGVTQTPRYLIKTRGQQVTLSCSPISGHRSVSWYQQTPGQGLQFLFEYFSETQRNKGNFPGRFSGRQFSNSRSEMNVSTLELGDSALYLCASSSSSGGASGTGELFFGEGSRLTVL.

This clone was found a few times. The DNA for the CDR3 is TGTGCCAGCAGCCCCTTGGGTGCGGACACTGAAGCTTTCTTT. This codes for CASSPLGADTEAFF. V and J are TRBV7-2 and TRBJ1-1; D not certain. The germline V and J ends were trimmed by 5 bases and 3 bases, with 13 bases remaining between them. Looked up from germline, CDR1 is SGHTA and CDR2 is FQGNSA. The CDR3 runs 14 residues.

The rearrangement joins TRBV6-5 to TRBJ2-7; weak D call: TRBD2 (5 bases). This CDR3 comprises 15 residues. Germline assignment: CDR1 MNHEY and CDR2 SVGAGI. V lost 2 bases and J 7 bases, leaving 18 bases between the germline ends. In DNA, the CDR3 is TGTGCCAGCAGTTACACGGAAGCGGTCCGAGGGGAGCAGTACTTC. Its protein product is CASSYTEAVRGEQYF.

This chain joins TRBV5-1 and TRBJ2-7, with D possibly TRBD2 on 5 matching bases. Trimming took 1 base from V and 1 from J, leaving 15 bases between them. This CDR3 region has 16 residues. Germline lookup yields CDR1 SGHRS and CDR2 YFSETQ. Here the CDR3 DNA reads TGCGCCAGCAGCTTGAGGGTCGGGGATATGTCCTACGAGCAGTACTTC. This encodes CASSLRVGDMSYEQYF.

The chain carries TRBV18 and TRBJ2-6; D is unclear. The CDR3 consists of 16 residues. V was shortened by 0 bases and J by 4 bases, with 10 bases between the two germline ends. Germline V lookup: CDR1 KGHSH, CDR2 LQKENI. DNA for the CDR3: TGTGCCAGCTCACCACCAACAGCTTCAGGGGCCAACGTCCTGACTTTC. Its protein product is CASSPPTASGANVLTF.

This clone was counted only a few times. The chain is built from TRBV18 and TRBJ2-2, with D perhaps matching TRBD2 (5 bases). Per the germline V gene, CDR1 is KGHSH and CDR2 is LQKENI. The CDR3 runs 16 residues. Trimming cost V 1 base and J 0 bases, with 9 bases left between them. CDR3 DNA: TGTGCCAGCTCACCACTACGGGGTGCGAACACCGGGGAGCTGTTTTTT. Its protein is CASSPLRGANTGELFF.

V is TRBV28 and J is TRBJ1-2, with D hard to call. The CDR3 consists of 14 residues. Trimming pared 2 bases from V and 8 bases from J, leaving 15 bases between. Germline loops: CDR1 MDHEN, CDR2 SYDVKM. The CDR3, as DNA: TGTGCCAGCAGTTTAGGCGACGGGATTAGGGGCTACACCTTC. Its translation is CASSLGDGIRGYTF.

This clone showed up just a few times. This chain uses TRBV11-2 with TRBJ2-7, with 8 bases that match TRBD1. The CDR3 spans 14 residues. CDR1 and CDR2 (germline): SGHAT, FQNNGV. Losses at the gene ends were 1 base for V and 2 bases for J; bases not matched to a gene: 1. CDR3 region: CASSLGQGPYEQYF. The CDR3 coding sequence is TGTGCCAGCAGCTTAGGACAGGGGCCCTACGAGCAGTACTTC.

This rearrangement joins TRBV7-8 to TRBJ1-2, with TRBD1 matching 9 bases. V lost 4 bases, J lost 2 bases, and 2 bases stayed unmatched. Germline values: CDR1 SGHVS, CDR2 FQNEAQ. This CDR3 comprises 14 residues. The DNA of the CDR3 is TGTGCCAGCAGCTCCGGGACAGGGAACTATGGCTACACCTTC. Amino acids: CASSSGTGNYGYTF. The variable domain in full, with the rest retrieved from reference TRBV7-8 and TRBJ1-2, is GAGVSQSPRYKVAKRGQDVALRCDPISGHVSLFWYQQALGQGPEFLTYFQNEAQLDKSGLPSDRFFAERPEGSVSTLKIQRTQQEDSAVYLCASSSGTGNYGYTFGSGTRLTVV.

The chain recombines TRBV19 with TRBJ2-5; the match to TRBD2 covers 7 bases. The CDR3 has 15 residues. The junction had 12 bases not matched to a gene; V was cut back by 5 bases and J by 6 bases. Per the germline V gene, CDR1 is LNHDA and CDR2 is SQIVND (reference sequence). The CDR3 nucleotides read TGTGCCAGTAGTGTGAACCGGGACTACGTACAGACCCAGTACTTC. Translating it yields CASSVNRDYVQTQYF.

The chain couples TRBV19 to TRBJ1-2, with D perhaps TRBD1 (5 bases). Germline loops: CDR1 LNHDA, CDR2 SQIVND (reference sequence). The ends were cut back, 5 bases at V and 8 bases at J, with 18 bases in the middle. The CDR3 contains 14 residues. The CDR3 nucleotides are TGTGCCAGTAGTGTGAGTCATCCAGGGTACGGCTACACCTTC. The encoded protein is CASSVSHPGYGYTF.

This chain connects TRBV18 to TRBJ2-5, with 7 bases that match TRBD1. This CDR3 is built from 13 residues. With V trimmed by 8 bases and J by 5 bases, 8 bases remained unmatched. Germline assignment: CDR1 KGHSH and CDR2 LQKENI. The CDR3 sequence: CASTTGATETQYF. CDR3 sequence (DNA): TGTGCCAGCACAACAGGGGCGACGGAGACCCAGTACTTC.

DNA of the CDR3: TGTGCCAGCAGCCGAGGGGCTACAGGGGCCTACGAGCAGTACTTC. Translating gives CASSRGATGAYEQYF. The rearrangement uses TRBV5-8 and TRBJ2-7, with TRBD1 identical over 7 bases. CDR1 and CDR2 (germline): SGHTS, YDEGEE. Trimming cost V 4 bases and J 2 bases; bases outside gene matches: 9. This CDR3 comprises 15 residues. Looking up the rest from reference TRBV5-8 and TRBJ2-7 gives the full variable domain: EAGVTQSPTHLIKTRGQQATLRCSPISGHTSVYWYQQALGLGLQFLLWYDEGEERNRGNFPPRFSGRQFPNYSSELNVNALELEDSALYLCASSRGATGAYEQYFGPGTRLTVT.

The V gene is TRBV10-2, the J gene TRBJ2-2, with D maybe TRBD2 (7 bases). Trimming took 2 bases from V and 6 from J, leaving 13 bases between them. CDR1 and CDR2 from the germline V gene are WSHSY and SAAADI. The CDR3 is made up of 15 amino acids. The CDR3 DNA sequence: TGCGCCAGCAGTGAGAGGGGGGGCGAGTCCGGGGAGCTGTTTTTT. Residues: CASSERGGESGELFF.

The chain couples TRBV5-4 to TRBJ2-3; 7 nucleotides align to TRBD2. V was pared by 2 bases and J by 2 bases, with 5 bases of the junction left unmatched. Germline V gene lookup returns CDR1 SGHNT and CDR2 YYREEE (reference sequence). The length of the CDR3 is 15 residues. The chain's CDR3 is CASSLRRGTTDTQYF. In nucleotides, the CDR3 is TGTGCCAGCAGCTTACGGCGGGGGACCACAGATACGCAGTATTTT. The full variable domain, rest sourced from reference TRBV5-4 and TRBJ2-3, is ETGVTQSPTHLIKTRGQQVTLRCSSQSGHNTVSWYQQALGQGPQFIFQYYREEENGRGNFPPRFSGLQFPNYSSELNVNALELDDSALYLCASSLRRGTTDTQYFGPGTRLTVL.

The chain links TRBV5-1 to TRBJ1-1; D might be TRBD1 (6 bases). The CDR3 length is 13 residues. V shed 0 bases and J shed 3 bases, with 6 bases lying between them. Germline lookup yields CDR1 SGHRS and CDR2 YFSETQ. The CDR3 here is CASSLDRDTEAFF. The CDR3 coding sequence is TGCGCCAGCAGCTTGGACAGGGACACTGAAGCTTTCTTT.

The chain links TRBV7-8 to TRBJ2-7; tentatively, D is TRBD1 (6 bases). Trimming left V 1 base short and J 0 bases short, with 10 bases between. The CDR3 has 15 amino acids. Looked up from germline, CDR1 is SGHVS and CDR2 is FQNEAQ. The CDR3: CASSLGDTYSYEQYF. In DNA form, the CDR3 reads TGTGCCAGCAGCTTAGGGGACACTTACTCCTACGAGCAGTACTTC.

This chain links TRBV5-1 with TRBJ1-6; TRBD1 is a possible D gene (5 bases). Germline assignment: CDR1 SGHRS and CDR2 YFSETQ. Between the trimmed V and J ends, which lost 0 bases and 8 bases, there was a span of 12 bases. There are 15 residues in the CDR3. The CDR3 spells CASSLDARADSPLHF. CDR3 nucleotide sequence: TGCGCCAGCAGCTTGGATGCCAGGGCGGATTCACCCCTCCACTTT.

In the case of this clone: Since a much larger clone is just one base distant, this may be a read error. Distinct nucleotide sequences in the sample also encode this CDR3. The chain joins TRBV18 to TRBJ1-2, with 7 bases identical to TRBD1. Germline V gene sequence: CDR1 KGHSH, CDR2 LQKENI. The CDR3 loop spans 13 amino acids. V shed 3 bases and J 2 bases; nucleotides not matched to a gene: 0. For the CDR3, the DNA is TGTGCCAGCTCACCGGGACAGAACTATGGCTACACCTTC. Protein product: CASSPGQNYGYTF.

The chain joins TRBV7-8 to TRBJ2-1; weak D call: TRBD1 (7 bases). V was pared by 7 bases and J by 2 bases, with 12 bases between. This CDR3 comprises 14 residues. Germline V gene lookup returns CDR1 SGHVS and CDR2 FQNEAQ. The CDR3 region is CASTGGPPYNEQFF. The CDR3 nucleotides are TGTGCCAGCACAGGGGGGCCCCCCTACAATGAGCAGTTCTTC. The full variable domain, completed using reference TRBV7-8 and TRBJ2-1, is GAGVSQSPRYKVAKRGQDVALRCDPISGHVSLFWYQQALGQGPEFLTYFQNEAQLDKSGLPSDRFFAERPEGSVSTLKIQRTQQEDSAVYLCASTGGPPYNEQFFGPGTRLTVL.

The CDR3 sequence: CASSPRQQETQYF. The CDR3 DNA sequence: TGTGCCAGCAGCCCCCGACAGCAAGAGACCCAGTACTTC. This chain links TRBV9 with TRBJ2-5, with D possibly being TRBD1 (5 bases). This CDR3 region has 13 residues. Germline values: CDR1 SGDLS, CDR2 YYNGEE. The V and J ends lost 4 bases and 2 bases respectively, with 9 bases between them.

Details on this clone: One junction end does not reproduce the germline sequence, and a read error may be involved. The chain carries TRBV7-7 and TRBJ2-2; 16 bases match TRBD2. The germline CDR1 and CDR2 sequences are SSHAT and FNYEAQ (reference sequence). The CDR3 covers 18 residues. CDR3 sequence reads: CASSVGLAGGPKTGELFF. The CDR3 nucleotides read TGTGCTAGCAGCGTGGGACTAGCGGGAGGGCCCAAAACCGGGGAGCTGTTTTTT.